This T cell receptor (beta chain) came from a study of technical replicates of blood from several donors (dated by TCRdb to between 2016 and 2019). From a lookup of the germline V gene, CDR1 and CDR2 are MNHEY and SVGAGI. There are 14 amino acids in the CDR3, from cysteine to phenylalanine inclusive. This entry keeps only the CDR3 DNA: 42 bases, framed from base 1. At the junction V is shortened by 3 bases and J by 7 bases, with 15 bases in between. Libraries were made using the immunoSEQ multiplex PCR assay. TCRdb carries this immuneACCESS record with in-frame sequences only. Its versions omit some clonotypes, under half of them owing to an unresolved V gene in the studies checked, with the rest unexplained. The sample table shows over 25,000 clones, and around 90% are seen once. Jointly, the top ten make up 4.1% of the sample. Note on this clone: Its binding antigen is unknown. Nothing much larger sits one base from this clone, and base qualities are not available.

The TCR was taken from a human donor in good health. Some clones in this sample may be carry-over from other donors' samples. This sequence uses TRBV6-5 and TRBJ1-2; there is no confident call for the D gene. Sequenced: PBMCs. At the DNA level, the sequence is TGTGCCAGCAGTTATGGTAGAGGGATGGGTGGCTACACCTTC. The encoded protein is CASSYGRGMGGYTF.